This T cell receptor beta chain was found in a study of blood T cells in healthy people across ages. Study-level results: In long-lived donors, naive CD4+ cell counts and diversity exceeded those of aged donors.

The second PCR ran about 6 to 12 cycles with a sample-barcoded 5' primer and J-beta primers. One entry per CDR3 protein, called by TCRdb with MiXCR from the 5' RACE reads. This sample has about 1.1 million distinct CDR3 sequences, with 35% to 40% found just once. This CDR3 is built from 14 residues. The germline CDR1 and CDR2 sequences are SGHVS and FQNEAQ. Trimming removed 7 bases from V and 8 bases from J, with 15 bases in between. In regard to this clonotype: What it binds is unknown.

The sequence was obtained from a man aged 18 to 29 in good health. The sample comprised blood. This chain uses TRBV7-8 with TRBJ1-6; D remains ambiguous. The CDR3 reads CASTPDGAYSPLHF. CDR3 nucleotide sequence: TGTGCCAGCACCCCGGACGGAGCTTATTCACCCCTCCACTTT.